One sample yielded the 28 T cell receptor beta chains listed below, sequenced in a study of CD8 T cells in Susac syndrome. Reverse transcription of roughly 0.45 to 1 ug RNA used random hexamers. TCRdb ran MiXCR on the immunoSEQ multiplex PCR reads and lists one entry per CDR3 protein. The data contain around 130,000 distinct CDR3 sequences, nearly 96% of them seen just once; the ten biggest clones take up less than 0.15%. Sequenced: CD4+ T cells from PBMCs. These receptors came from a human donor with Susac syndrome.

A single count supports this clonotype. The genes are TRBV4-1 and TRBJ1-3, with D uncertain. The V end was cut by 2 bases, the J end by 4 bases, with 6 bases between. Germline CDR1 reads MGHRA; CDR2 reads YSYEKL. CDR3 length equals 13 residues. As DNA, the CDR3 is TGCGCCAGCAGCCAATCTATCGGAAACACCATATATTTT. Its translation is CASSQSIGNTIYF.

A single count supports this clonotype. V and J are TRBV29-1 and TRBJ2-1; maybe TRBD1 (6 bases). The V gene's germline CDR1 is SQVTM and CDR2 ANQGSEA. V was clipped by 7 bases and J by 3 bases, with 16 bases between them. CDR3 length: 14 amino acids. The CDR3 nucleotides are TGCAGCGCTAGAACAGGGCTGGACTACAATGAGCAGTTCTTC. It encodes CSARTGLDYNEQFF.

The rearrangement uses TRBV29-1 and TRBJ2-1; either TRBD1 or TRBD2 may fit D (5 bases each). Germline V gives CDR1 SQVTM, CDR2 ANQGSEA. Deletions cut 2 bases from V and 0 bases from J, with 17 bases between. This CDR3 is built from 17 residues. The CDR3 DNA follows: TGCAGCGTTGAAAGTGGGGTGGGGGTCCGCTCCTACAATGAGCAGTTCTTC. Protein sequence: CSVESGVGVRSYNEQFF.

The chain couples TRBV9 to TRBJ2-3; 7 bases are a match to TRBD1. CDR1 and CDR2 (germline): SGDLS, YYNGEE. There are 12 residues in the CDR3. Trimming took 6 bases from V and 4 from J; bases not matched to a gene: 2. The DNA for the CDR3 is TGTGCCAGCAAGGGGGCCTCAGATACGCAGTATTTT. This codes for CASKGASDTQYF.

The CDR3 sequence: CASRHGQMNTEAFF. The CDR3 nucleotides read TGTGCCAGCAGACATGGACAAATGAACACTGAAGCTTTCTTT. This sequence joins TRBV28 and TRBJ1-1, with D perhaps TRBD1 (5 bases). This CDR3 comprises 14 residues. V was pared by 6 bases and J by 0 bases, with 11 bases between. Germline CDR1 and CDR2: MDHEN and SYDVKM.

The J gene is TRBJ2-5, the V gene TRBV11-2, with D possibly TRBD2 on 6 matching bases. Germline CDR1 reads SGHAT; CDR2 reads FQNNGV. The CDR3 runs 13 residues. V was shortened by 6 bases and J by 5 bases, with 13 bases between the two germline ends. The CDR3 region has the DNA TGTGCCAGCAGGCCGGCAGCGGGTGAGACCCAGTACTTC. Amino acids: CASRPAAGETQYF.

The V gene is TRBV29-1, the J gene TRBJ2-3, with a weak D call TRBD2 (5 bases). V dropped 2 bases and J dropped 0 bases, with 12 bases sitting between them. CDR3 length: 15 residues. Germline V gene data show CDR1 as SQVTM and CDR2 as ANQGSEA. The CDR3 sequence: CSVENALGSTDTQYF. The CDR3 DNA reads TGCAGCGTTGAAAACGCACTAGGGAGCACAGATACGCAGTATTTT.

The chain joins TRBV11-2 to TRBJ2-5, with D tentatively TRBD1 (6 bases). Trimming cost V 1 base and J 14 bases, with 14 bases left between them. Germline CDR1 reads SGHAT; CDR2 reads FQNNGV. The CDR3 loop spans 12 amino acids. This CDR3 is CASSLGSGTLYF. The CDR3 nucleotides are TGTGCCAGCAGCTTAGGTTCCGGGACACTTTACTTC.

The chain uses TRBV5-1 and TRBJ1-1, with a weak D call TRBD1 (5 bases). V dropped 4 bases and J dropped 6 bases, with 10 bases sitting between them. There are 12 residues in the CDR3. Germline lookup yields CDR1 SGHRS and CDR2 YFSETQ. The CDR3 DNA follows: TGCGCCAGCAGCAGCGGGGGGTCTGAAGCTTTCTTT. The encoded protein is CASSSGGSEAFF. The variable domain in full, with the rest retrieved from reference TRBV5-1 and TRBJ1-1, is KAGVTQTPRYLIKTRGQQVTLSCSPISGHRSVSWYQQTPGQGLQFLFEYFSETQRNKGNFPGRFSGRQFSNSRSEMNVSTLELGDSALYLCASSSGGSEAFFGQGTRLTVV.

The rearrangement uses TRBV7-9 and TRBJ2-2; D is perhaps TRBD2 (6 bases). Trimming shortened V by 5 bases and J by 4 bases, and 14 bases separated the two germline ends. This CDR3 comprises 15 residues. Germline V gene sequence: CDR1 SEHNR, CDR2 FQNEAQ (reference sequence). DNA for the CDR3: TGTGCCAGCAGCCGCGGGACCCGAGGCACCGGGGAGCTGTTTTTT. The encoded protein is CASSRGTRGTGELFF. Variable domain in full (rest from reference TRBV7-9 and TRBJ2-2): DTGVSQNPRHKITKRGQNVTFRCDPISEHNRLYWYRQTLGQGPEFLTYFQNEAQLEKSRLLSDRFSAERPKGSFSTLEIQRTEQGDSAMYLCASSRGTRGTGELFFGEGSRLTVL.

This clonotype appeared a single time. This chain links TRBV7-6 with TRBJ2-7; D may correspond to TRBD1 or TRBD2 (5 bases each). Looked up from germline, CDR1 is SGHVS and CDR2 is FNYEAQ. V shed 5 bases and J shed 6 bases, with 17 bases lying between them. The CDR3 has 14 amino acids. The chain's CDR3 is CASSLRDGTTEQYF. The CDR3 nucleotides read TGTGCCAGCAGCCTCCGGGACGGAACAACCGAGCAGTACTTC. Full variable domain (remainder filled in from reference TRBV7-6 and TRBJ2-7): GAGVSQSPRYKVTKRGQDVALRCDPISGHVSLYWYRQALGQGPEFLTYFNYEAQQDKSGLPNDRFSAERPEGSISTLTIQRTEQRDSAMYRCASSLRDGTTEQYFGPGTRLTVT.

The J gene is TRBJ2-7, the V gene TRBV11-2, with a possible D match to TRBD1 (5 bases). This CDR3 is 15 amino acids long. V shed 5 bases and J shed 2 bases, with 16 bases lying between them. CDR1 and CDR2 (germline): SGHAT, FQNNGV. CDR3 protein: CASSRNRLPTYEQYF. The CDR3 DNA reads TGTGCCAGCAGCCGAAACAGGCTTCCAACCTACGAGCAGTACTTC.

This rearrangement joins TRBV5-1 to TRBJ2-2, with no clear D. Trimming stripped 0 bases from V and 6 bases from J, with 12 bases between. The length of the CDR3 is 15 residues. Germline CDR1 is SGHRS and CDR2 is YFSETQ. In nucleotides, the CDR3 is TGCGCCAGCAGCTTGGCTTCCCCCGGATCCGGGGAGCTGTTTTTT. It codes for CASSLASPGSGELFF. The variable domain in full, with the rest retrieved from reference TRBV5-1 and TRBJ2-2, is KAGVTQTPRYLIKTRGQQVTLSCSPISGHRSVSWYQQTPGQGLQFLFEYFSETQRNKGNFPGRFSGRQFSNSRSEMNVSTLELGDSALYLCASSLASPGSGELFFGEGSRLTVL.

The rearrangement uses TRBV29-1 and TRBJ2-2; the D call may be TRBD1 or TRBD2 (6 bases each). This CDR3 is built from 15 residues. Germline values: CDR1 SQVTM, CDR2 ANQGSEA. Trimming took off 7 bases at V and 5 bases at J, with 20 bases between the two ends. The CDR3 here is CSAFGGQGRTGELFF. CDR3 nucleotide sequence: TGCAGCGCCTTTGGGGGGCAGGGGCGGACCGGGGAGCTGTTTTTT.

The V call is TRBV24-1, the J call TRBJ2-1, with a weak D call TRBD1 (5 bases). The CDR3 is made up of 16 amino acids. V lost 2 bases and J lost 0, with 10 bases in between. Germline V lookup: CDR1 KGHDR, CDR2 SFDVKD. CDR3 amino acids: CATSDSTVSSYNEQFF. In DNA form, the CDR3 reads TGTGCCACCAGTGATTCGACAGTAAGCTCCTACAATGAGCAGTTCTTC.

Written as DNA, the CDR3 is TGTGCCAGTAGTATCCCCAGGAATCATGATCAGCCCCAGCATTTT. Residues: CASSIPRNHDQPQHF. This chain links TRBV19 with TRBJ1-5; D is uncertain. Trimming took off 3 bases at V and 5 bases at J, with 14 bases between the two ends. The CDR3 is made up of 15 amino acids. Looked up from germline, CDR1 is LNHDA and CDR2 is SQIVND (reference sequence).

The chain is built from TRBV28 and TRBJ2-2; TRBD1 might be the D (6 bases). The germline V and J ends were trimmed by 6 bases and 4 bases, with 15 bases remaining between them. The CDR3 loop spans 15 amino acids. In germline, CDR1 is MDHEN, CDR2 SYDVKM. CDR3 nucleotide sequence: TGTGCCAGCAGCCCTCATCGGACAGTCACCGGGGAGCTGTTTTTT. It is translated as CASSPHRTVTGELFF.

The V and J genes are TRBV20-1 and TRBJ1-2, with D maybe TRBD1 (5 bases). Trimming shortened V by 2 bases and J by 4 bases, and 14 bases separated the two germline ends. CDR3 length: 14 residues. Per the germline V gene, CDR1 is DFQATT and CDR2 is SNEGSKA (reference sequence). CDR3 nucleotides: TGCAGTGCTAGAAAAGGGGAGGGAACCTATGGCTACACCTTC. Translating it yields CSARKGEGTYGYTF.

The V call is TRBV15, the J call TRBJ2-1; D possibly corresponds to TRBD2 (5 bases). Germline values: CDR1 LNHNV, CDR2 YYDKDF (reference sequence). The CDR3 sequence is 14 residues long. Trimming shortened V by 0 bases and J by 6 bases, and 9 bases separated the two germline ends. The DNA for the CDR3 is TGTGCCACCAGCAGAGACCGGCTAGCCAATGAGCAGTTCTTC. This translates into CATSRDRLANEQFF.

CDR3 nucleotides: TGCGCCAGCAGCCAGGAGTCTAGCGGGTCCTACAATGAGCAGTTCTTC. This translates into CASSQESSGSYNEQFF. V gene TRBV4-3 combines with J gene TRBJ2-1, with 8 bases aligning to TRBD2. V was pared by 3 bases and J by 1 base, with 5 bases of the junction left unmatched. This CDR3 region has 16 residues. Looked up from germline, CDR1 is LGHNA and CDR2 is YSLEER.

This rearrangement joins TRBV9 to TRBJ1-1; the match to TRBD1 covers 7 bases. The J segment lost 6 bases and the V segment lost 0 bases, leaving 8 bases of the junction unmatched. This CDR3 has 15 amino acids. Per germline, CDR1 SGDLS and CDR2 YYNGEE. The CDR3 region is CASSVAIGQGAEAFF. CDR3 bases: TGTGCCAGCAGCGTAGCCATTGGGCAGGGGGCTGAAGCTTTCTTT.

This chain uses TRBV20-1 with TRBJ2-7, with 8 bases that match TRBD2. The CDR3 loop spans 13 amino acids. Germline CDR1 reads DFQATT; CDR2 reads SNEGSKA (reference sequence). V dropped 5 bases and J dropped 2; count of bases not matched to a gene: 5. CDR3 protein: CSALAGRAYEQYF. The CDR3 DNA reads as TGCAGTGCTTTAGCGGGACGGGCCTACGAGCAGTACTTC.

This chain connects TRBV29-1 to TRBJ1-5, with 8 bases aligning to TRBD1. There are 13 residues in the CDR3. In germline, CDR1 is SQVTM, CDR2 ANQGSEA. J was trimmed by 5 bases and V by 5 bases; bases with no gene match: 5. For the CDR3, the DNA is TGCAGCGTTCTCGACAGGGGAGATCAGCCCCAGCATTTT. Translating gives CSVLDRGDQPQHF.

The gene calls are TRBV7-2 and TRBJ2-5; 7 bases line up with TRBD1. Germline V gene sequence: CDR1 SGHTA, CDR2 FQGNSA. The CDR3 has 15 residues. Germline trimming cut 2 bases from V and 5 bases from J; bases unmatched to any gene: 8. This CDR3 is CASSLYATGYETQYF. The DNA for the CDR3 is TGTGCCAGCAGCTTATATGCGACAGGGTACGAGACCCAGTACTTC.

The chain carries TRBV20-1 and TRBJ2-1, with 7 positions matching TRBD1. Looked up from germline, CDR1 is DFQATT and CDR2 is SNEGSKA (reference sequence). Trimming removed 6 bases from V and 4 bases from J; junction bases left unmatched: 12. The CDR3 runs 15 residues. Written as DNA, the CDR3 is TGCAGTGCAACGTCCCGGGACAGAACTTACAATGAGCAGTTCTTC. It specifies CSATSRDRTYNEQFF.

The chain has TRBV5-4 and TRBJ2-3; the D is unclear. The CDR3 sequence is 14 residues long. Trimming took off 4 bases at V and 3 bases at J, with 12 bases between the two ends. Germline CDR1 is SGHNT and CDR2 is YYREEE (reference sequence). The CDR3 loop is CASSTDWATDTQYF. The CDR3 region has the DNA TGTGCCAGCAGCACCGACTGGGCGACAGATACGCAGTATTTT. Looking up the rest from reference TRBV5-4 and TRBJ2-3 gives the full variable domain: ETGVTQSPTHLIKTRGQQVTLRCSSQSGHNTVSWYQQALGQGPQFIFQYYREEENGRGNFPPRFSGLQFPNYSSELNVNALELDDSALYLCASSTDWATDTQYFGPGTRLTVL.

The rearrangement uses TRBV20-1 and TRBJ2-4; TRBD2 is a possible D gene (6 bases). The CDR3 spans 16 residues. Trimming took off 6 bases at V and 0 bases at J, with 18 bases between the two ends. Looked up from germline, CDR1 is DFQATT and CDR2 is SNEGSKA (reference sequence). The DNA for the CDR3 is TGCAGTGCAGGATTCCGGGACTTTCTAGCCAAAAACATTCAGTACTTC. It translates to CSAGFRDFLAKNIQYF.

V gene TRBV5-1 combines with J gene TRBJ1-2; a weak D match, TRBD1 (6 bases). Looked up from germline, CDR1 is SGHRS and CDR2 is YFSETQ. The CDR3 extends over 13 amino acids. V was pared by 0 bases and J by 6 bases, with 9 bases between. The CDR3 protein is CASSLAAGDGYTF. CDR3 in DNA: TGCGCCAGCAGCTTGGCGGCAGGGGATGGCTACACCTTC.